This T cell receptor beta chain was identified during a study of blood T cell repertoires in COVID-19. Study-wide context: Acute and convalescent COVID-19 specimens originated in the United States, Italy and Spain. T cells, B-cell-depleted T cells, or PBMCs provided the cDNA or gDNA that served as material.

The CDR3 contains 14 residues. Trimming took off 0 bases at V and 6 bases at J, with 13 bases between the two ends. From germline, CDR1 is SGDLS and CDR2 YYNGEE. Clones were sequenced by immunoSEQ multiplex PCR, and TCRdb holds only the in-frame ones, with some missing. This sample has about 280,000 clones, with 85% found just once. The V call is TRBV9, the J call TRBJ2-7, with TRBD1 as a possible D gene (6 bases). The clonotype was recovered from a man between 50 and 59 years old with active or convalescent COVID-19. The sequenced sample consisted of peripheral blood. DNA of the CDR3: TGTGCCAGCAGCGTAGATTTGGGGGCGTCCGAGCAGTACTTC. Translating gives CASSVDLGASEQYF.